This T cell receptor beta chain stems from a study of T-cell memory formation after mild COVID-19. Germline trimming cut 6 bases from V and 3 bases from J; bases unmatched to any gene: 8. Germline values: CDR1 SQVTM, CDR2 ANQGSEA. The CDR3 length is 14 residues. Each CDR3 protein gets one entry after TCRdb re-called the 5' RACE reads with MiXCR. This table has roughly 51,000 distinct CDR3 sequences, 7% to 8% appearing once. This clonotype was found many times. Sequences were obtained from PBMCs or a T cell subset sorted from them (not recorded which). The source of this sequence is a man younger than 30 who had mild COVID-19 (a few samples of this study predate the infection). Cell type and time point are not known. The chain links TRBV29-1 to TRBJ1-2; TRBD1 agrees at 9 bases. Written as DNA, the CDR3 is TGCAGCGTCGGGGGACAGGGAGATGACTATGGCTACACCTTC. Translating gives CSVGGQGDDYGYTF.